This TCR beta chain derives from a study of shared clonotypes between healthy human individuals (dated by TCRdb to about 2020). About the investigation overall: The cohort comprised a couple of women and a few men aged 18 to 49 years. To estimate repertoire size and how much clonotypes are shared between individuals, the study performed deep sequencing of blood TCR repertoires from a handful of healthy adults. Libraries were prepared and TCR repertoires were sequenced by different laboratories using diverse techniques, in order to increase sequencing depth and limit assay-specific biases. Each donor's leukapheresis produced roughly between roughly 0.9 and 8.9 billion PBMCs. The paper's findings and limits, for the study overall: Because the study included only a small number of donors, the genetic and exposure-history diversity represented was limited. Pairwise subsampling indicated that sequencing depth was expected to affect the degree of clonotype sharing among donors. Sampling was restricted to blood, and TCR repertoires in tissue are likely to differ from TCR repertoires in blood.

This clone was detected a few times. Its cognate antigen has yet to be identified. Per-base quality was not reported, and no clone a single base away is much larger than it. Other DNA sequences in this specimen translate into the identical CDR3. V ends up 3 bases short and J 4 bases short, with an unmatched junction base count of 4. CDR1 and CDR2 (SGHAT, FQNNGV) derive from the germline V gene. The CDR3 runs 14 residues from the cysteine to the phenylalanine. The retained sequence is limited to the CDR3, 42 bases, with the frame set at the first base. Using the deep immunoSEQ assay, TCR CDR3 regions were amplified from genomic DNA by multiplex PCR. For each cell subset, the extracted genomic DNA was distributed evenly across all wells of several immunoSEQ 96-well plates, and each plate served as one replicate. For unsorted PBMC, about 300 ng genomic DNA, equal to 25,000 to 35,000 T cell genomes, was loaded into each replicate PCR. Unsorted PBMC genomic DNA was sequenced across ten immunoSEQ deep assay plates. Purified libraries were quantified with a Qubit 3.0 fluorometer, sized on a Bioanalyzer 2100, and re-quantified with the KAPA Library Quantification kit. A separate single-read 150-cycle Illumina NextSeq 550 flow cell was used to sequence each immunoSEQ 96-well plate. Per the original workflow: Because the immunoSEQ output held only junctional sequences and lacked quality scores, the filtering could not match the filtering applied to full-length reads. Sequences were annotated with PyIR, a Python wrapper for IgBLAST v1.9, and V/J genes and CDR3 were assigned using IMGT germline references. Reads were filtered out if the reads had weak V/J assignments (E-value above 1e-6), no CDR3, stop codons, out-of-frame junctions, or ambiguous translated residues. A V3J clonotype was defined by an identical inferred V gene, J gene, and CDR3 amino acid sequence. Percentage overlap between repertoires was calculated by dividing the number of shared unique clonotypes by the size of the smaller repertoire. Three approaches were used to assess repertoire richness: RTK rarefaction, the Chao1 estimator, and Recon v2.1 estimates of unobserved clonotypes. TCRdb holds this immuneACCESS table with in-frame rearrangements only. Some clones are missing; in checked studies, unresolved V genes explain under half, and the rest has no known cause. The V and J calls and clone size were taken over from that table, and D and trimming were inferred from the DNA. The sample table records hundreds of thousands of clones; just over 75% of these occur just once. The top ten hold 12% of the sample.

Healthy HIV-negative adults with no recently reported acute infections or vaccinations were included as donors. All donors were Caucasian adults living in Nashville, Tennessee, USA. In the unsorted samples, 70 million to 95 million PBMCs were counted, and genomic DNA was extracted using the QIAamp DNA Blood Mini kit. After blood collection by leukapheresis, PBMCs were isolated using Ficoll-Histopaque density gradient centrifugation and then cryopreserved in the vapor phase of liquid nitrogen. This chain joins TRBV11-2 to TRBJ2-7, and TRBD1 aligns with 9 junction nucleotides. The TCR was taken from a woman between 35 and 50 years old in good health. Some clones in this sample may be carry-over from other donors' samples. Input material: PBMCs. The sequenced DNA is TGTGCCAGCAGCTTGGGGACAGGGTTATACGAGCAGTACTTC. It translates as CASSLGTGLYEQYF.